This T cell receptor beta chain was found in a study of tumor-infiltrating lymphocytes in primary liver carcinoma (dated by TCRdb to between 2016 and 2019). With regard to the full study: Surgical resection was performed in China between late 2015 and 2016 on about five patients with histopathologically diagnosed primary liver carcinoma. Of the five patients, three men and two women aged 30 to 69 years, four had hepatocellular carcinoma and one had combined HCC and intrahepatic cholangiocarcinoma. Roughly 3.5 to 7.5 million productive TCRbeta reads were obtained per sample, and no significant difference in read depth was found between tissue types. A total of about 35 specimens from 5 patients, comprising some 25 tumor regions, 5 adjacent noncancerous liver tissues and 5 peripheral blood samples, were covered by TCRbeta repertoire sequencing. The five patients had tumors of stage T1-T3 N0M0, with maximum diameters ranging from roughly 4 to 11 cm. The study combined TCRbeta repertoire sequencing, expression microarrays and whole-exome sequencing across five regions of each liver tumor, with adjacent normal tissue and blood. High reproducibility was observed for the technical replicate repertoires, with mean shared-clone rates approximately 0.9 and correlation coefficients above 0.98. Overall results and qualifications from the work: Because only the TCR beta chain was sequenced and unpaired alpha chains were not captured, true repertoire diversity is likely underestimated. Because the samples were bulk and unsorted, CD4+ and CD8+ T cell repertoires could not be compared. Consistent with antigen-driven expansion, pairs of tumor regions showed higher repertoire overlap (mean around 36%) than either tumor-adjacent pairs (about 17%) or tumor-blood pairs (about 15%). The top 250 clones accounted for a significantly greater share of the repertoire in tumors than in blood (p = 0.039). With just five patients in the study, the authors point out that the findings should be validated in a larger study.

Blood RNA was extracted from unsorted whole blood using TRIzol reagent, and germline DNA was obtained with the DNeasy Blood & Tissue kit. Patients had chronic HBV infection and were treatment-naive at sampling. Before surgery, roughly 4 milliliters of peripheral blood were collected into K2EDTA tubes. Ten or more counts support this clonotype. No cognate antigen has been identified for it. Per-nucleotide qualities are absent, and no much larger clonotype sits a single base away. From the cysteine through the phenylalanine, the CDR3 covers 14 amino acids. Just CDR3 DNA is preserved here, 42 bases in frame from base 1. A distance of 13 bases separates the germline ends of V and J, which lose 4 bases and 1 base respectively. For CDR1 and CDR2, the germline V gene lists SQVTM and ANQGSEA. TCRbeta-specific cDNA was reverse-transcribed from 500 ng total RNA using a constant-region primer and ProtoScript II reverse transcriptase. The TCRbeta libraries were prepared through three rounds of nested multiplex PCR following a slightly modified ARM-PCR procedure. The first two PCR rounds used multiplex TRBV1-TRBV30 forward primers with a Cbeta reverse primer, each for 10 cycles. Sample barcodes and Illumina adapters were added in a final 25-cycle PCR using Deep VentR polymerase. Before sequencing, amplicons between 200 and 500 bp were purified from gel using a QIAquick gel extraction kit. The TCRbeta amplicons were sequenced with 250-bp paired-end reads on an Illumina HiSeq 2500. The paper's data handling went like this. Trimmomatic v0.33 was used to quality-trim the reads, and FLASH v1.2.11 was used to merge paired reads so that full CDR3 sequences could be recovered. V, D and J germline segments were assigned to the rearranged TCRbeta sequences using MiGEC v1.2.1b. Clonotype statistics and Shannon-Wiener diversity indices were calculated with VDJtools v1.0.0. Except for diversity analysis, only each sample's 250 most abundant clonotypes were used in subsequent analyses to reduce sampling bias. TCRdb reanalyzed the raw reads on its own, using fastp at Q25 for trimming and MiXCR for clone calling, and kept in-frame beta chains. Identical CDR3 protein sequences are pooled into one entry, listed with their most common genes and DNA. The V and J calls here are based on TCRdb, not the publication. The sample records 300,000 to 350,000 distinct CDR3 sequences, roughly three fifths of which are singletons. In total, the top ten clones hold about 18% of the sample.

Material for sequencing was peripheral blood. The receptor chain draws on TRBV29-1 and TRBJ1-1, with the D gene too uncertain to name. The sequence was obtained from a woman in her twenties or thirties with primary liver carcinoma and hepatitis B virus infection. The DNA reads TGCAGCGTTGTGACCACCCGGGGGAACACTGAAGCTTTCTTT. This encodes CSVVTTRGNTEAFF.